These 7 T cell receptor beta chains were sequenced from one sample in a study of shared clonotypes between healthy human individuals. Generated by immunoSEQ multiplex PCR, the TCRdb table keeps only in-frame clones and is missing some. The table has some 320,000 clones, 87% seen once. The specimen was memory CD8+ T cells sorted from blood. Documented subset: CD45RO+ cells pooled with CCR7-negative TemRA cells. These receptors were taken from a man between 18 and 35 years old in good health.

V is TRBV7-2 and J is TRBJ1-1, with D tentatively TRBD1 (5 bases). Germline-derived CDR1 and CDR2 are SGHTA and FQGNSA. The V end lost 1 base, the J end lost 5 bases, and 14 bases lay between the germline ends. The CDR3 length is 15 residues. The CDR3 DNA follows: TGTGCCAGCAGCTTAGGAGAAAGGGGAGTAACTGAAGCTTTCTTT. This gives the protein CASSLGERGVTEAFF.

The rearrangement links TRBV7-9 to TRBJ2-1; D gene ambiguous. V was clipped by 1 base and J by 10 bases, with 14 bases between them. Germline loops: CDR1 SEHNR, CDR2 FQNEAQ (reference sequence). This CDR3 comprises 14 residues. The CDR3 protein is CASSLGTRPREQFF. CDR3 nucleotides: TGTGCCAGCAGCTTAGGCACCCGGCCTAGGGAGCAGTTCTTC.

This clone was detected only a few times. This chain links TRBV19 with TRBJ1-1, with TRBD1 matching over 7 bases. CDR3 length: 16 amino acids. The V and J ends lost 7 bases and 4 bases, in that order; junction bases with no gene match: 15. The germline gives CDR1 LNHDA, CDR2 SQIVND (reference sequence). CDR3 sequence: CASTPTPDRRFTEAFF. Here the CDR3 DNA reads TGTGCCAGTACCCCGACCCCGGACAGGCGATTCACTGAAGCTTTCTTT.

The rearrangement joins TRBV6-5 to TRBJ2-7; 10 bases fit TRBD2. The CDR3 totals 14 residues. J was trimmed by 4 bases and V by 6 bases; bases with no gene match: 6. Germline V lookup: CDR1 MNHEY, CDR2 SVGAGI. Here the CDR3 DNA reads TGTGCCAGCAGACCGGGACTAGCGACTTACGAGCAGTACTTC. Translating it yields CASRPGLATYEQYF.

J is TRBJ2-1 and V is TRBV6-1; 10 bases fit TRBD2. The CDR3 sequence is 14 residues long. J was trimmed by 9 bases and V by 10 bases; bases with no gene match: 12. Germline V lookup: CDR1 MNHNS, CDR2 SASEGT. The CDR3 sequence is CATQQRGGWGEQFF. Written as DNA, the CDR3 is TGTGCCACCCAACAGCGGGGGGGCTGGGGTGAGCAGTTCTTC.

The chain recombines TRBV27 with TRBJ1-2; the D gene is possibly TRBD1 (5 bases). V lost 2 bases to trimming and J lost 4 bases, with 14 bases between them. The germline gives CDR1 MNHEY, CDR2 SMNVEV (reference sequence). CDR3 length equals 15 residues. The CDR3 loop reads CASSLKGAAAYGYTF. The CDR3 nucleotides read TGTGCCAGCAGTTTAAAAGGGGCAGCTGCCTATGGCTACACCTTC.

The gene calls are TRBV6-4 and TRBJ1-6; no clear D. Germline lookup yields CDR1 MRHNA and CDR2 SNTAGT. CDR3 length: 15 amino acids. The V end lost 6 bases, the J end lost 1 base, and 10 bases lay between the germline ends. The CDR3 loop reads CASRRADSYNSPLHF. As DNA, the CDR3 is TGTGCCAGCAGGAGGGCAGATTCCTATAATTCACCCCTCCACTTT.